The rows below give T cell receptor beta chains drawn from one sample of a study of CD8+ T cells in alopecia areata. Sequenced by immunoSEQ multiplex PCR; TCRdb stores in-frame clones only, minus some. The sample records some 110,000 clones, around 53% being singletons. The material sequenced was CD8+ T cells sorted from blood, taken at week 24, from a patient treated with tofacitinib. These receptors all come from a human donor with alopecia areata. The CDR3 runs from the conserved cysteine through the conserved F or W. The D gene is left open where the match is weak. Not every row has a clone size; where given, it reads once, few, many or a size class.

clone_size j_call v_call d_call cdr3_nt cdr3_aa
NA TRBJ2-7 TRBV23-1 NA TGCGCCAGCAGTCATTGGCTAGGGCAGTACTTC CASSHWLGQYF
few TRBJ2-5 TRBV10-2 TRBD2 TGCGCCAGCGGACCGGGGGGGGAAGAGACCCAGTACTTC CASGPGGEETQYF
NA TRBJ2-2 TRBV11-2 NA TGTGCCAGCAGCTTGTCCGACGGGTTACACACCGGGGAGCTGTTTTTT CASSLSDGLHTGELFF
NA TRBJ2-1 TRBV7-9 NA TGTGCCAGCAGCTTTCCGGCTGACAATGAGCAGTTCTTC CASSFPADNEQFF
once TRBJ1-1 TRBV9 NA TGTGCCAGCAGCGTAGCCGGGACAGAAGCTTTCTTT CASSVAGTEAFF
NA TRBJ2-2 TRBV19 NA TGTGCCAGCGGGGTTGCGAACACCGGGGAGCTGTTTTTT CASGVANTGELFF
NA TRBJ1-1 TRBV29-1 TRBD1 TGCAGCGTCCTTCCCCATAAGACAGGGGAAACTGAAGCTTTCTTT CSVLPHKTGETEAFF
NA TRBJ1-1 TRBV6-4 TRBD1 TGTGCCAGCAGTTGGACAGGGGAGAACACTGAAGCTTTCTTT CASSWTGENTEAFF
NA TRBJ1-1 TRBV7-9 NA TGTGCCAGCAGCTCGGCAACTTCGACAGAGCCAACTTTGAAAGCTTTCTTT CASSSATSTEPTLKAFF
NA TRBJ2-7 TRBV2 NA TGTGCCAGCAGTGCGGCGGAGGGGTTTAGGTACGAGCAGTACTTC CASSAAEGFRYEQYF
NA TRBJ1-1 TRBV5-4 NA TGTGCCAGCAGCCTTGGGACGGAGAACACTGAAGCTTTCTTT CASSLGTENTEAFF
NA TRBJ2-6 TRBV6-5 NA TGTGCCAGCAGTCCAGGGGATCTGGGGGCCAACGTCCTGACTTTC CASSPGDLGANVLTF
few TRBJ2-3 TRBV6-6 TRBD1 TGTGCCAGCAGTTCAACAGGGGGCGGTGGGACAGATACGCAGTATTTT CASSSTGGGGTDTQYF
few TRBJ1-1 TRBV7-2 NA TGTGCCAGCAGCTTATCGGGGGGCGCCAACACTGAAGCTTTCTTT CASSLSGGANTEAFF
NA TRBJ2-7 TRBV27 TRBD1 TGTGCCAGCAGTTTATGGCAGGGGGCCGACGAGCAGTACTTC CASSLWQGADEQYF
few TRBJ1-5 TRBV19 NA TGTGCCAGTAGTTGGTGGGGGGCTGGCAATCAGCCCCAGCATTTT CASSWWGAGNQPQHF
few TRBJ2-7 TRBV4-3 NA TGCGCCAGCAGCCAAGGGGATTCCTACGAGCAGTACTTC CASSQGDSYEQYF
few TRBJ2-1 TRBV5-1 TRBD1 TGCGCCAGCAGCCATCCGGGACAGGGGGATAATGAGCAGTTCTTC CASSHPGQGDNEQFF
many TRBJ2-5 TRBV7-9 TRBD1 TGTGCCAGCAGCTTAGGACAGGGTTTTGAGACCCAGTACTTC CASSLGQGFETQYF
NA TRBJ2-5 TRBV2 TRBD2 TGTGCCAGCTTGCTAGCGGGGGGACTCCGAGAGACCCAGTACTTC CASLLAGGLRETQYF
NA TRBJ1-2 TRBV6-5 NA TGTGCCAGCAGTTACTCGAATCACTATGGCTACACCTTC CASSYSNHYGYTF
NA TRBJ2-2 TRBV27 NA TGTGCCAGCAGACACCAGGGTCTCGGGGAGCTGTTTTTT CASRHQGLGELFF
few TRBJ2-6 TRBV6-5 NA TGTGCCAGCAGTTTGTCTGGGGCCAACGTCCTGACTTTC CASSLSGANVLTF
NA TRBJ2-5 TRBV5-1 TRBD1 TGCGCCAGCAGCTTTATGGGACAGAGCCAAGAGACCCAGTACTTC CASSFMGQSQETQYF
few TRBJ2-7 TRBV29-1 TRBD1 TGCAGCGGTATCACCGGGACAGGAAGTTTAGAGCAGTACTTC CSGITGTGSLEQYF
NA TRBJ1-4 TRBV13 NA TGTGCCAGCAGCTTAGGCCTGGGGTCGGAGGAAAAACTGTTTTTT CASSLGLGSEEKLFF